Below are 17 T cell receptor beta chains sequenced from a single sample in a study of blood T cell repertoires in COVID-19. Here immunoSEQ multiplex PCR was the method, and the copy in TCRdb shows in-frame clones only, minus some. The sample records 100,000 or so clones, around 76% being singletons. The sequenced sample was peripheral blood. All receptors come from a woman between 65 and 79 years old with acute or convalescent COVID-19.

Only one count was recorded for this clone. This chain links TRBV7-2 with TRBJ1-5; D might be TRBD1 (5 bases). The CDR3 is made up of 13 amino acids. Looked up from germline, CDR1 is SGHTA and CDR2 is FQGNSA. With 6 bases removed from V and 9 bases from J, the gap between germline ends came to 15 bases. CDR3 coding DNA: TGTGCCAGCAGGGAGGGGTCCTCGGGGCCCCAGCATTTT. Encoded protein: CASREGSSGPQHF.

The rearrangement uses TRBV9 and TRBJ2-3; weak D call: TRBD2 (6 bases). CDR3 length equals 16 residues. Trimming cost V 0 bases and J 2 bases, with 13 bases left between them. Germline lookup yields CDR1 SGDLS and CDR2 YYNGEE. The CDR3 spells CASSVGVSGFTDTQYF. As DNA, the CDR3 is TGTGCCAGCAGCGTAGGGGTTAGCGGATTCACAGATACGCAGTATTTT.

The chain joins TRBV25-1 to TRBJ2-1; weak D call: TRBD2 (5 bases). Trimming stripped 1 base from V and 6 bases from J, with 16 bases between. This CDR3 has 16 residues. Germline CDR1 is MGHDK and CDR2 is SYGVNS. For the CDR3, the DNA is TGTGCCAGCAGTGAATTTAAGAGTTCGGGGAGCAATGAGCAGTTCTTC. Translating it yields CASSEFKSSGSNEQFF.

This clone was detected a few times. The V and J genes are TRBV6-2 or TRBV6-3 and TRBJ2-7; D is possibly TRBD1 (6 bases). Germline lookup yields CDR1 MNHEY and CDR2 SVGEGT. The CDR3 is 13 residues long. The V end was cut by 6 bases, the J end by 1 base, with 10 bases between. This CDR3 is CASRPQGSYEQYF. CDR3 coding DNA: TGTGCCAGCAGGCCTCAGGGGTCCTACGAGCAGTACTTC.

The chain employs TRBV7-9 and TRBJ1-4, with a tentative D call TRBD1 (6 bases). Trimming stripped 5 bases from V and 3 bases from J, with 10 bases between. The CDR3 is 14 residues long. From germline, CDR1 is SEHNR and CDR2 FQNEAQ (reference sequence). CDR3 loop: CASSIKGANEKLFF. The CDR3 DNA follows: TGTGCCAGCAGCATAAAGGGGGCTAATGAAAAACTGTTTTTT.

This chain uses TRBV10-3 with TRBJ1-1, with D maybe TRBD1 (5 bases). Trimming took 4 bases from V and 5 from J, leaving 14 bases between them. The CDR3 length is 14 residues. Germline assignment: CDR1 ENHRY and CDR2 SYGVKD. DNA of the CDR3: TGTGCCATCAGTGGCCGGGGGGGGGAAACTGAAGCTTTCTTT. Translation gives CAISGRGGETEAFF.

This clone was counted once. V is TRBV18 and J is TRBJ2-3; 7 bases match TRBD1. V was pared by 3 bases and J by 4 bases, with 7 bases of the junction left unmatched. Germline values: CDR1 KGHSH, CDR2 LQKENI. The CDR3 is 15 amino acids. CDR3 DNA sequence: TGTGCCAGCTCACCCTTTGGACAGGCAGCAGATACGCAGTATTTT. Protein product: CASSPFGQAADTQYF.

The gene calls are TRBV19 and TRBJ1-1, with 8 nucleotides matching TRBD1. The CDR3 extends over 13 amino acids. Germline CDR1 LNHDA, CDR2 SQIVND (reference sequence). Losses at the gene ends were 8 bases for V and 11 bases for J; bases not matched to a gene: 13. CDR3 amino acids: CASGAGGAVEAFF. DNA for the CDR3: TGTGCCAGTGGGGCAGGGGGCGCGGTGGAGGCTTTCTTT.

This clone was counted only a few times. The V and J genes are TRBV6-6 and TRBJ2-2; D gene unclear. The CDR3 sequence is 13 residues long. CDR1 is MNHNY, CDR2 SVGAGI, per germline (reference sequence). V lost 11 bases, J lost 3 bases, and 13 bases lay in between. The CDR3 sequence: CALGQVDTGELFF. The CDR3 DNA reads as TGTGCCCTTGGGCAGGTCGACACCGGGGAGCTGTTTTTT.

This chain connects TRBV18 to TRBJ1-2; 7 positions agree with TRBD1. V was pared by 4 bases and J by 2 bases, with 10 bases of the junction left unmatched. Germline CDR1 is KGHSH and CDR2 is LQKENI. CDR3 length equals 16 residues. This chain's CDR3 is CASSRSAGGTNYGYTF. CDR3 coding DNA: TGTGCCAGCTCACGCTCAGCAGGGGGAACGAACTATGGCTACACCTTC.

This chain uses TRBV30 with TRBJ1-5; 7 nucleotides match TRBD1. This CDR3 is 13 amino acids long. Germline V gene lookup returns CDR1 GTSNPN and CDR2 SVGIG (reference sequence). The ends lost 8 bases at V and 5 bases at J; junction bases unmatched: 9. CDR3 in DNA: TGTGCCACCTCGGTCCAGGGGGATCAGCCCCAGCATTTT. It specifies CATSVQGDQPQHF. Looking up the rest from reference TRBV30 and TRBJ1-5 gives the full variable domain: SQTIHQWPATLVQPVGSPLSLECTVEGTSNPNLYWYRQAAGRGLQLLFYSVGIGQISSEVPQNLSASRPQDRQFILSSKKLLLSDSGFYLCATSVQGDQPQHFGDGTRLSIL.

This sequence joins TRBV5-1 and TRBJ2-1; no definite D call. The germline V gene has CDR1 SGHRS and CDR2 YFSETQ. Trimming pared 4 bases from V and 7 bases from J, leaving 21 bases between. The CDR3 has 16 amino acids. The CDR3 DNA reads TGCGCCAGCAGCCACTCCGTCACCGGGTCGCCTAATGAGCAGTTCTTC. It translates to CASSHSVTGSPNEQFF.

The chain joins TRBV18 to TRBJ2-1; possible D gene TRBD2, 5 bases. The CDR3 is 13 amino acids. Germline V lookup: CDR1 KGHSH, CDR2 LQKENI. Trimming took off 5 bases at V and 3 bases at J, with 8 bases between the two ends. The CDR3 coding sequence is TGTGCCAGCTCAAAGGACTTCTACAATGAGCAGTTCTTC. Translation gives CASSKDFYNEQFF.

The rearrangement links TRBV27 to TRBJ1-1; a weak D match, TRBD1 (5 bases). The CDR3 contains 13 residues. V lost 6 bases and J lost 5, with 13 bases in between. Looked up from germline, CDR1 is MNHEY and CDR2 is SMNVEV (reference sequence). CDR3 amino acids: CASRRRGETEAFF. DNA of the CDR3: TGTGCCAGCAGGCGTCGGGGGGAAACTGAAGCTTTCTTT.

This chain connects TRBV24-1 to TRBJ2-2, with 7 bases fitting TRBD1. Germline CDR1 KGHDR, CDR2 SFDVKD. CDR3 length: 14 residues. V shed 1 base and J 7 bases; nucleotides not matched to a gene: 2. The CDR3 loop is CATSDFRQGGELFF. CDR3 DNA sequence: TGTGCCACCAGTGATTTCCGACAGGGCGGGGAGCTGTTTTTT.

This chain connects TRBV5-1 to TRBJ1-6; weak D call: TRBD1 (5 bases). Germline V gene lookup returns CDR1 SGHRS and CDR2 YFSETQ. CDR3 length: 14 amino acids. Trimming removed 4 bases at V and 6 bases at J, with 11 bases between. CDR3 in DNA: TGCGCCAGCAGCGGCGACAGCACTAATTCACCCCTCCACTTT. It yields the protein CASSGDSTNSPLHF.

J is TRBJ2-3 and V is TRBV5-1; D possibly corresponds to TRBD1 (6 bases). The V end lost 3 bases, the J end lost 0 bases, and 8 bases lay between the germline ends. The CDR3 sequence is 14 residues long. Germline V gene data show CDR1 as SGHRS and CDR2 as YFSETQ. In DNA form, the CDR3 reads TGCGCCAGCAGCTCTGGACAGAGCACAGATACGCAGTATTTT. This encodes CASSSGQSTDTQYF.